The source of this TCR beta chain is a study of T cell responses to AZD1222 COVID-19 vaccine (dated by TCRdb to the early 2020s). Study-level background: TCR sequencing was performed for about 250 trial participants, of whom some 200 were given two doses of AZD1222 and around 25 were given two doses of MenACWY control vaccine. Enrollment into the trials was organized by age into subgroups of 18-55, 56-69 and 70-plus years, and those subgroups contained around 150, 28 and 57 TCR-sequenced participants, respectively.

The CDR3 regions of human TCRbeta chains were analyzed by immunosequencing. Regarding the original processing steps: Repertoire TCRs were matched against a reference library of SARS-CoV-2-specific TCRs generated with the MIRA antigen-specificity platform. Breadth was defined as the fraction of unique TCRs that were SARS-CoV-2-associated. Depth was defined as the fraction of total T cells that were SARS-CoV-2-associated. Using the MIRA data, each spike-specific TCR was mapped to the spike region that the TCR reacts to and placed in a CD4 or CD8 class. Log10-transformed breadth and depth values were compared by one-way ANOVA with Sidak's multiple comparisons tests. This immuneACCESS table, as held by TCRdb, lists in-frame sequences with V and J called but not all clones. Of the missing ones, under half trace to an unresolved V gene in checked studies; the others have no known cause. The V and J calls and the clone size are those of that table, but D and trimming were determined from the DNA. Recorded for this sample are about 100,000 clones; around nine tenths of them occurred a single time. The leading ten clones occupy about 6.8% of the sample.

The study at large found these results: Participants were mostly white British, with more females than males. The authors suggested clonal diversity may have been underestimated. CD4 TCRs associated with the vaccine covered the entire spike protein, and the dominant responses were in regions 160-218 and 743-854. Epitopes outside the regions mutated in the B.1.351 and B.1.1.7 variants were reportedly recognized by nearly half of the unique spike-specific TCRs. In the small 56-69-year group, the increase in depth fell short of significance, most likely because of low power. A significant rise in spike-specific TCR breadth and depth was observed after two AZD1222 doses relative to day 0 and relative to MenACWY recipients. Only a handful of AZD1222 recipients were SARS-CoV-2 seropositive at baseline, limiting conclusions about previously exposed vaccinees. No day 14 peak-response samples were available, so repertoires were characterized only after the peak T cell response.

Concerning this clone itself: The clone's antigen remains unknown. No base quality information exists; no much larger clone differs at one position.

Sample time point, as interpreted from the label and publication: about 28 days (+/-7) after the second vaccine dose. AZD1222 recipients with second doses at about 4 weeks or about 12 weeks were pooled, because spike-specific TCR depth and breadth did not differ between schedules. The vaccinee samples were drawn from two UK trials, COV001 and COV002, one of which was a single-blind randomized controlled phase 2/3 trial testing AZD1222 (ChAdOx1 nCoV-19) in healthy adults. Trial participant PBMC samples were collected at day 0 and day 28 after the second dose for TCRbeta chain sequencing. The germline V gene provides CDR1 MDHEN and CDR2 SYDVKM. The CDR3 holds 17 amino acids from the cysteine to the phenylalanine. The sequence is cut down to CDR3 DNA, 51 bases in frame from base 1. V is cut back by 3 bases and J by 6 bases, with 14 bases in the junction unmatched.

The sample consisted of peripheral blood, taken 28 days after the second AZD1222 dose. This TCR came from an adult who received the AZD1222 COVID-19 vaccine. Recombination joined TRBV28 with TRBJ1-2; 9 bases in between match TRBD1. The CDR3 reads CASSFEGTGRRWDGYTF. The DNA is TGTGCCAGCAGTTTCGAAGGGACAGGGCGTAGATGGGATGGCTACACCTTC.